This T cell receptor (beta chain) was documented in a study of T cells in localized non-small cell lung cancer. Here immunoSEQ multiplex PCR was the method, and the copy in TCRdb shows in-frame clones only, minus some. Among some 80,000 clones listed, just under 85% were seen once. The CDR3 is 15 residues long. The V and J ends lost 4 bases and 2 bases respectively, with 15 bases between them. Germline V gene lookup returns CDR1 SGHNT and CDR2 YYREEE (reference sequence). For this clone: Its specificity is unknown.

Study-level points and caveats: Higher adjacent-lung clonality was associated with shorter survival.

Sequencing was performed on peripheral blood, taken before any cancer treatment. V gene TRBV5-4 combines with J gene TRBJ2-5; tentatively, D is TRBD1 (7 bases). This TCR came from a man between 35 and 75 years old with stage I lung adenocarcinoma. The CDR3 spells CASSGGGKSQETQYF. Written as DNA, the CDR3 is TGTGCCAGCAGCGGAGGGGGCAAATCGCAAGAGACCCAGTACTTC.